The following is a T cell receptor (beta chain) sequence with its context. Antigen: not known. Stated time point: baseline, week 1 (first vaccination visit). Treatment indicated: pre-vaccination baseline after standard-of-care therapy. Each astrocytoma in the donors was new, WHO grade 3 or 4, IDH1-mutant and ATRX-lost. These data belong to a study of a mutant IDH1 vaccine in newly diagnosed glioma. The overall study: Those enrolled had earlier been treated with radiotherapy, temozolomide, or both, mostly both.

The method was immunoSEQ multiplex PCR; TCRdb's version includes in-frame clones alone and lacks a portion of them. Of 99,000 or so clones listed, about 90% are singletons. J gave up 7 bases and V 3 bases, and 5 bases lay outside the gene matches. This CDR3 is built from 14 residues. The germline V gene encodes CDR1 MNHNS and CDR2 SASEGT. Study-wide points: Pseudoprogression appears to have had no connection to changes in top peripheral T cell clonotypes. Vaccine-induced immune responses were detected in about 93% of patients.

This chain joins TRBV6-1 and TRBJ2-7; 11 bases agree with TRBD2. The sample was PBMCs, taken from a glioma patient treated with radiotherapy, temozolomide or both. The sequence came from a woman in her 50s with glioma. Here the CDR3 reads CASSDVTSGAEQYF. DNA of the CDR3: TGTGCCAGCAGTGACGTGACTAGCGGGGCAGAGCAGTACTTC.